The clone carrying this T cell receptor (beta chain) was picked up a small number of times. Specified time point: pre-sensitization, week 0. As to treatment: therapeutic diphenylcyclopropenone sensitization with weekly scalp DPC. The data derive from a study of human T cells and chemical hapten exposure. Study-wide context: Sensitizing treatment utilized 2% DPC over a roughly 2 cm by roughly 2 cm portion of upper inner arm skin. Across samples, TCR yields varied, mostly owing to small differences in pooled library volumes. The study patch tested 0.01% DPC on the upper back and read results at 6 days.

Individual cDNA molecules each carried unique molecular identifiers attached by the library. TCRdb re-called the RACE reads with MiXCR, one entry per CDR3 protein. Here the sample spans about 380,000 distinct CDR3 sequences, roughly 5% being singletons. Germline CDR1 MDHEN, CDR2 SYDVKM. The length of the CDR3 is 15 residues. Trimming removed 5 bases from V and 0 bases from J, with 11 bases in between. This receptor was taken from a woman aged 45-59 years with alopecia areata. Some clones in this sample may be carry-over from other donors' samples. The starting material was whole blood, obtained in connection with sensitization to the hapten diphenylcyclopropenone (DPC). This sequence joins TRBV28 and TRBJ2-4, with D unclear. CDR3 sequence reads: CASSNPTLAKNIQYF. In DNA, the CDR3 is TGTGCCAGCAGTAATCCTACTTTAGCCAAAAACATTCAGTACTTC.